The 32 T cell receptor beta chains below all came from one sample that was sequenced in a study of blood T cell repertoires in COVID-19. Measured with immunoSEQ multiplex PCR; TCRdb has only the in-frame clones, and not every one. The sample yields more than 150,000 clones, 70% to 90% seen once. The sequenced sample was peripheral blood. Source of these receptors: a man aged 60 to 69 with acute or convalescent COVID-19.

V and J are TRBV2 and TRBJ1-5; 8 nucleotides match TRBD1. Germline V gene sequence: CDR1 SNHLY, CDR2 FYNNEI. Unmatched junction bases numbered 4, after V lost 6 bases and J lost 3 bases. The CDR3 consists of 14 residues. CDR3 sequence reads: CASSPGQDNQPQHF. The CDR3 nucleotides read TGTGCCAGCAGCCCGGGACAGGACAATCAGCCCCAGCATTTT.

The gene calls are TRBV24-1 and TRBJ2-2; unclear D gene. Deletions cut 11 bases from V and 0 bases from J, with 9 bases between. The CDR3 spans 13 residues. The V gene's germline CDR1 is KGHDR and CDR2 SFDVKD. CDR3 sequence reads: CAIRHANTGELFF. The CDR3 coding sequence is TGTGCCATACGACATGCGAACACCGGGGAGCTGTTTTTT.

This clone is a singleton in its sample. V gene TRBV18 combines with J gene TRBJ2-1; TRBD2 matches at 10 bases. Looked up from germline, CDR1 is KGHSH and CDR2 is LQKENI. The CDR3 length is 16 residues. Unmatched junction bases numbered 10, after V lost 4 bases and J lost 7 bases. The CDR3 bases are TGTGCCAGCTCACTTCCGGGACTAGCGTCGATTAATGAGCAGTTCTTC. Residues: CASSLPGLASINEQFF.

This chain connects TRBV24-1 to TRBJ2-1; D is perhaps TRBD2 (6 bases). The CDR3 is 13 amino acids. Trimming stripped 1 base from V and 7 bases from J, with 7 bases between. Germline values: CDR1 KGHDR, CDR2 SFDVKD. The CDR3 coding sequence is TGTGCCACCAGTGATTTCGGAGGGAATGAGCAGTTCTTC. Translated, it gives CATSDFGGNEQFF.

The rearrangement links TRBV18 to TRBJ2-6; 7 nucleotides agree with TRBD1. Germline CDR1 KGHSH, CDR2 LQKENI. CDR3 length: 16 amino acids. V trimming: 3 bases; J trimming: 3 bases; junction bases outside the gene matches: 5. This chain's CDR3 is CASSPRDSIGANVLTF. CDR3 nucleotides: TGTGCCAGCTCACCCCGGGACAGTATTGGGGCCAACGTCCTGACTTTC.

This chain joins TRBV19 and TRBJ2-4; 9 bases match TRBD2. The germline V gene encodes CDR1 LNHDA and CDR2 SQIVND (reference sequence). CDR3 length: 16 residues. V gave up 7 bases and J gave up 1 base; unmatched junction bases: 8. CDR3 DNA sequence: TGTGCCAGTAACCATAGCGGGAGCCAGGCCAAAAACATTCAGTACTTC. This translates into CASNHSGSQAKNIQYF.

This clone was counted between two and nine times. CDR3 in DNA: TGTGCCAGCAGCCCCCGGGACAGGCTAATAGCAGGTGAAAAACTGTTTTTT. Translating gives CASSPRDRLIAGEKLFF. This chain joins TRBV7-2 and TRBJ1-4; 8 bases are a match to TRBD1. J gave up 7 bases and V 5 bases, and 15 bases lay outside the gene matches. The CDR3 loop spans 17 amino acids. The germline V gene encodes CDR1 SGHTA and CDR2 FQGNSA.

The sample holds one count of this clone. V gene TRBV11-2 combines with J gene TRBJ2-6, with 7 bases aligning to TRBD2. Unmatched junction bases numbered 8, after V lost 3 bases and J lost 0 bases. Germline CDR1 SGHAT, CDR2 FQNNGV. CDR3 length: 18 residues. CDR3 amino acids: CASSFFPRGVSGANVLTF. CDR3 coding DNA: TGTGCCAGCAGCTTTTTCCCCCGGGGGGTCTCTGGGGCCAACGTCCTGACTTTC.

This rearrangement joins TRBV15 to TRBJ1-1, with 10 bases identical to TRBD1. V lost 5 bases to trimming and J lost 5 bases; unmatched junction nucleotides: 11. The length of the CDR3 is 16 residues. Germline-derived CDR1 and CDR2 are LNHNV and YYDKDF (reference sequence). Here the CDR3 DNA reads TGTGCCACCAGCGCCAGTCCGGGACAGGGGAATACTGAAGCTTTCTTT. Its protein product is CATSASPGQGNTEAFF.

The chain joins TRBV3-1 (or the pseudogene TRBV3-2) to TRBJ2-7, with a weak D call TRBD1 (6 bases). Trimming cost V 4 bases and J 7 bases, with 17 bases left between them. The germline gives CDR1 LGHDT, CDR2 YNNKEL (reference sequence). This CDR3 is 14 amino acids long. In nucleotides, the CDR3 is TGTGCCAGCAGCCCTATCGTGGGCCAGGGGGAGCAGTACTTC. Translated, it gives CASSPIVGQGEQYF.

V gene TRBV19 combines with J gene TRBJ2-1; tentative D call: TRBD2 (6 bases). CDR3 length equals 15 residues. V was clipped by 3 bases and J by 5 bases, with 14 bases between them. CDR1 and CDR2 from the germline V gene are LNHDA and SQIVND (reference sequence). CDR3 DNA: TGTGCCAGTAGTATTGGTGGGAGGAATCACAATGAGCAGTTCTTC. This sequence encodes CASSIGGRNHNEQFF.

This sequence joins TRBV30 and TRBJ2-5; the D is unclear. CDR1 GTSNPN and CDR2 SVGIG come from the germline V gene (reference sequence). Trimming stripped 5 bases from V and 4 bases from J, with 8 bases between. The CDR3 loop spans 11 amino acids. CDR3 protein: CAWEEIETQYF. The CDR3 DNA reads TGTGCCTGGGAGGAGATAGAGACCCAGTACTTC.

This clone has a single count. The rearrangement links TRBV28 to TRBJ1-3, with 7 bases fitting TRBD1. The V segment lost 7 bases and the J segment 7 bases; nucleotides outside the gene matches: 10. Germline lookup yields CDR1 MDHEN and CDR2 SYDVKM. The CDR3 is 14 residues long. CDR3 sequence (DNA): TGTGCCAGCATCCCGGAGACAGGGAGGAACACCATATATTTT. Its translation is CASIPETGRNTIYF.

This sequence joins TRBV11-2 and TRBJ1-3; the D gene is possibly TRBD1 (6 bases). Trimming stripped 5 bases from V and 3 bases from J, with 11 bases between. This CDR3 has 14 residues. Germline V CDR1 and CDR2: SGHAT, FQNNGV. Written as DNA, the CDR3 is TGTGCCAGCAGCCGCGACAGGAGTGGAAACACCATATATTTT. This gives the protein CASSRDRSGNTIYF. The full variable domain, completed using reference TRBV11-2 and TRBJ1-3, is EAGVAQSPRYKIIEKRQSVAFWCNPISGHATLYWYQQILGQGPKLLIQFQNNGVVDDSQLPKDRFSAERLKGVDSTLKIQPAKLEDSAVYLCASSRDRSGNTIYFGEGSWLTVV.

J is TRBJ1-1 and V is TRBV5-8; D not certain. V lost 1 base and J lost 1, with 5 bases in between. The CDR3 loop spans 13 amino acids. The germline V gene encodes CDR1 SGHTS and CDR2 YDEGEE. The CDR3 nucleotides are TGTGCCAGCAGCTTGAGAGGGAACACTGAAGCTTTCTTT. Its translation: CASSLRGNTEAFF.

The chain carries TRBV5-6 and TRBJ2-1; 7 bases match TRBD2. The V and J ends lost 5 bases and 6 bases, in that order; junction bases with no gene match: 5. Germline V gives CDR1 SGHDT, CDR2 YYEEEE. There are 13 residues in the CDR3. The CDR3 coding sequence is TGTGCCAGCAGTCAGATAGCGGGCAATGAGCAGTTCTTC. It is translated as CASSQIAGNEQFF.

The chain recombines TRBV10-1 with TRBJ2-2; 12 nucleotides match TRBD2. Per the germline V gene, CDR1 is WNHNN and CDR2 is SYGVQD (reference sequence). The CDR3 is made up of 16 amino acids. V lost 6 bases and J lost 2; bases outside the gene matches: 4. CDR3 in DNA: TGCGCCAGCAGAGAGACTAGCGGGGGTAACACCGGGGAGCTGTTTTTT. Translation: CASRETSGGNTGELFF.

The chain has TRBV7-9 and TRBJ2-1, with a possible D match to TRBD2 (5 bases). V lost 5 bases, J lost 2 bases, and 13 bases lay in between. This CDR3 has 15 amino acids. The germline V gene encodes CDR1 SEHNR and CDR2 FQNEAQ (reference sequence). This CDR3 is CASSQTREAYNEQFF. CDR3 coding DNA: TGTGCCAGCAGCCAAACTAGAGAGGCCTACAATGAGCAGTTCTTC. Variable domain in full (rest from reference TRBV7-9 and TRBJ2-1): DTGVSQNPRHKITKRGQNVTFRCDPISEHNRLYWYRQTLGQGPEFLTYFQNEAQLEKSRLLSDRFSAERPKGSFSTLEIQRTEQGDSAMYLCASSQTREAYNEQFFGPGTRLTVL.

The chain is built from TRBV10-1 and TRBJ2-1, with 11 bases that match TRBD2. The V segment lost 3 bases and the J segment 5 bases; nucleotides outside the gene matches: 6. This CDR3 region has 16 residues. Per the germline V gene, CDR1 is WNHNN and CDR2 is SYGVQD (reference sequence). This CDR3 reads CASSENLAGGNNEQFF. The CDR3 nucleotides are TGCGCCAGCAGTGAAAATTTAGCGGGAGGGAACAATGAGCAGTTCTTC.

CDR3 loop: CASRWTSGSQYEQYF. The CDR3 bases are TGCGCCAGCCGCTGGACTAGCGGGAGTCAATACGAGCAGTACTTC. This chain joins TRBV5-1 and TRBJ2-7, with 13 bases that match TRBD2. The CDR3 is made up of 15 amino acids. J gave up 4 bases and V 7 bases, and 8 bases lay outside the gene matches. CDR1 is SGHRS and CDR2 is YFSETQ in the germline V gene.

This chain joins TRBV5-1 and TRBJ2-1, with D hard to call. CDR1 is SGHRS, CDR2 YFSETQ, per germline. V lost 2 bases and J 7 bases, leaving 10 bases between the germline ends. The CDR3 covers 13 residues. The CDR3 reads CASSFTPGNEQFF. DNA of the CDR3: TGCGCCAGCAGCTTCACCCCCGGGAATGAGCAGTTCTTC. The full variable domain, in which reference TRBV5-1 and TRBJ2-1 provide the parts outside the CDR3, is KAGVTQTPRYLIKTRGQQVTLSCSPISGHRSVSWYQQTPGQGLQFLFEYFSETQRNKGNFPGRFSGRQFSNSRSEMNVSTLELGDSALYLCASSFTPGNEQFFGPGTRLTVL.

V and J are TRBV19 and TRBJ2-1; the D gene is possibly TRBD1 (6 bases). Germline V gene data show CDR1 as LNHDA and CDR2 as SQIVND (reference sequence). Trimming took 5 bases from V and 0 from J, leaving 11 bases between them. The CDR3 covers 15 residues. The CDR3 region is CASSFEDSSYNEQFF. CDR3 DNA: TGTGCCAGTAGTTTCGAGGACAGCTCCTACAATGAGCAGTTCTTC.

The genes are TRBV18 and TRBJ2-1; D perhaps matches TRBD1 (6 bases). Germline assignment: CDR1 KGHSH and CDR2 LQKENI. V lost 4 bases to trimming and J lost 5 bases, with 9 bases between them. The CDR3 extends over 13 amino acids. CDR3 loop: CASSLGQNNEQFF. CDR3 coding DNA: TGTGCCAGCTCACTTGGACAGAACAATGAGCAGTTCTTC.

This chain uses TRBV29-1 with TRBJ2-7, with TRBD2 identical over 10 bases. V lost 7 bases, J lost 0 bases, and 15 bases stayed unmatched. Germline assignment: CDR1 SQVTM and CDR2 ANQGSEA. The CDR3 contains 17 residues. Here the CDR3 DNA reads TGCAGCGCCCGAGGGGCTAGCGGGAGAGGGGCCTCCTACGAGCAGTACTTC. Protein sequence: CSARGASGRGASYEQYF.

Concerning this clone itself: A read error may produce the germline difference seen at one junction end. This chain joins TRBV24-1 and TRBJ1-5; 11 bases match TRBD1. Germline values: CDR1 KGHDR, CDR2 SFDVKD. The CDR3 is made up of 16 amino acids. Written as DNA, the CDR3 is TGTGTCACCAGTCCCGGGACAGGGGGTGGCAATCAGCCCCAGCATTTT. It specifies CVTSPGTGGGNQPQHF.

This sequence joins TRBV10-3 and TRBJ1-5; D perhaps matches TRBD1 (5 bases). Trimming cost V 2 bases and J 6 bases, with 14 bases left between them. The V gene's germline CDR1 is ENHRY and CDR2 SYGVKD. There are 15 residues in the CDR3. The CDR3 region has the DNA TGTGCCATCAGTGAGGGGGCCTCAGGTACTCAGCCCCAGCATTTT. This gives the protein CAISEGASGTQPQHF.

A single count supports this clone. This chain joins TRBV7-2 and TRBJ2-2, with D possibly being TRBD2 (5 bases). The V end was cut by 5 bases, the J end by 8 bases, with 15 bases between. CDR1 and CDR2 from the germline V gene are SGHTA and FQGNSA. The CDR3 is 14 amino acids. The CDR3 DNA sequence: TGTGCCAGCAGCCCAGGACTGGCGTGGGGGGAGCTGTTTTTT. Protein sequence: CASSPGLAWGELFF.

The chain is built from TRBV5-1 and TRBJ2-1; possible D gene TRBD1, 5 bases. The germline gives CDR1 SGHRS, CDR2 YFSETQ. CDR3 length equals 14 residues. The V end was cut by 4 bases, the J end by 2 bases, with 10 bases between. CDR3 in DNA: TGCGCCAGCAGCCCCCTCAGGGCCTACAATGAGCAGTTCTTC. This codes for CASSPLRAYNEQFF.

The chain is built from TRBV28 and TRBJ1-2, with D tentatively TRBD1 (6 bases). This CDR3 spans 15 amino acids. CDR1 is MDHEN, CDR2 SYDVKM, per germline. V lost 5 bases, J lost 2 bases, and 15 bases lay in between. The CDR3 sequence is CASSPSTGLNYGYTF. CDR3 in DNA: TGTGCCAGCAGTCCATCGACAGGTTTGAACTATGGCTACACCTTC.

This chain connects TRBV28 to TRBJ1-2; TRBD1 matches 11 bases. The CDR3 spans 19 residues. Germline assignment: CDR1 MDHEN and CDR2 SYDVKM. The junction had 14 bases not matched to a gene; V was cut back by 2 bases and J by 3 bases. The chain's CDR3 is CASSLRLGQGESRDYGYTF. CDR3 DNA: TGTGCCAGCAGTTTAAGGTTGGGACAGGGGGAGTCAAGGGACTATGGCTACACCTTC.

In nucleotides, the CDR3 is TGCGCCAGCAGCATTCTAGCGCGGGGGTTCTACGAGCAGTACTTC. Translating gives CASSILARGFYEQYF. The rearrangement uses TRBV10-2 and TRBJ2-7, with 7 nucleotides matching TRBD2. The V gene's germline CDR1 is WSHSY and CDR2 SAAADI. The CDR3 spans 15 residues. J was trimmed by 3 bases and V by 6 bases; bases with no gene match: 11.

The CDR3: CASSPDYSEQYF. CDR3 DNA sequence: TGTGCCAGCAGTCCGGACTATTCCGAGCAGTACTTC. The J gene is TRBJ2-7, the V gene TRBV12-3 or TRBV12-4; TRBD2 might be the D (6 bases). CDR3 length equals 12 residues. V lost 5 bases, J lost 6 bases, and 11 bases lay in between.